The clone carrying this TCR beta chain was detected ten times or more. RNA transcripts yielded amplified TCR beta CDR3 regions. First-round RT-PCR with HTBI primers amplified the TCR CDR3 region. TCRdb passed the multiplex PCR reads through MiXCR, listing each CDR3 protein once. This sample yields around 700,000 distinct CDR3 sequences, of which around a sixth are seen a single time; approximately 15% belongs to the top ten. These data are taken from a study of T cells in Graves' hyperthyroidism and ophthalmopathy. Trimming removed 5 bases from V and 4 bases from J; junction bases left unmatched: 11. This CDR3 has 17 amino acids.

The specimen sequenced was blood. The clonotype was recovered from a woman between 50 and 59 years old with Graves' hyperthyroidism that later progressed to Graves' ophthalmopathy. The chain joins TRBV12-3 or TRBV12-4 to TRBJ1-2, with 12 bases aligning to TRBD1. The CDR3 region has the DNA TGTGCCAGCAGTAATCCCCCGGGACAGGGGGCTGGCTATGGCTACACCTTC. Encoded protein: CASSNPPGQGAGYGYTF.